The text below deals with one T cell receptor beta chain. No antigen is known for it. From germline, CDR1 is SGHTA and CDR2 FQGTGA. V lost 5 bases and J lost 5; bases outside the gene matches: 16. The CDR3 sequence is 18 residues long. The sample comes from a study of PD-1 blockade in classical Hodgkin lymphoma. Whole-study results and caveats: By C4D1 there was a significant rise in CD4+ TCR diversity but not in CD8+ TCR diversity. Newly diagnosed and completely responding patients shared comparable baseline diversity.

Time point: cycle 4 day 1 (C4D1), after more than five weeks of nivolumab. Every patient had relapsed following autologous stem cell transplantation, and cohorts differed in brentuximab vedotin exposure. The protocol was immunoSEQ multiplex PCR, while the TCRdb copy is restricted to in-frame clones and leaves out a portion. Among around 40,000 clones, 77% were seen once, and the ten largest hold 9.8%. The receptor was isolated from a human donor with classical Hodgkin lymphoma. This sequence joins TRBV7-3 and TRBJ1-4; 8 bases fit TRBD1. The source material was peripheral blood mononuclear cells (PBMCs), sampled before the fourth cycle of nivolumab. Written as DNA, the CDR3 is TGTGCCAGCAGCCCCAGTGCAGGGGGCGCGAGGTGGAATGAAAAACTGTTTTTT. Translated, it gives CASSPSAGGARWNEKLFF.